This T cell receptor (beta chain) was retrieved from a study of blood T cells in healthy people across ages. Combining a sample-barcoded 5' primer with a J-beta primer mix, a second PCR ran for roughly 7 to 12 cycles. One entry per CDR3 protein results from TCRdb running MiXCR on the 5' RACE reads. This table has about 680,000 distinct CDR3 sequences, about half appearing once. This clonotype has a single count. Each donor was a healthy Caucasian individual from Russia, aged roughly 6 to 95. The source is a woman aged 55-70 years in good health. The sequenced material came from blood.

The CDR3 nucleotides read TGTGCCACCAGCAGACTAGCGGCTACGCAGTATTTT. Encoded protein: CATSRLAATQYF. The rearrangement links TRBV15 to TRBJ2-3, with TRBD2 matching 7 bases. The ends lost 2 bases at V and 8 bases at J; junction bases unmatched: 1. This CDR3 is built from 12 residues. In germline, CDR1 is LNHNV, CDR2 YYDKDF (reference sequence).